One and the same sample provided the 31 T cell receptor beta chains below, sequenced in a study of blood T cell repertoires in COVID-19. Clones were read by immunoSEQ multiplex PCR, and TCRdb kept only the in-frame ones, dropping some. The sample lists some 200,000 clones; around 82% were seen once. Sequenced material: PBMCs or T cells enriched from blood (not recorded which). The origin of the receptors is a man in his forties or fifties who had recovered from COVID-19.

This clone was detected a few times. The gene calls are TRBV5-4 and TRBJ2-2; 9 bases agree with TRBD2. V was pared by 0 bases and J by 0 bases, with 3 bases of the junction left unmatched. CDR1 is SGHNT and CDR2 is YYREEE in the germline V gene (reference sequence). This CDR3 is 17 amino acids long. The CDR3, as DNA: TGTGCCAGCAGCTTGGCCCTAGCGGGGACGAACACCGGGGAGCTGTTTTTT. Amino acids: CASSLALAGTNTGELFF.

J is TRBJ1-5 and V is TRBV5-1; D ambiguous. Trimming shortened V by 3 bases and J by 4 bases, and 8 bases separated the two germline ends. CDR1 and CDR2 from the germline V gene are SGHRS and YFSETQ. The CDR3 sequence is 13 residues long. The DNA of the CDR3 is TGCGCCAGCAGCTCCGACTGGAATCAGCCCCAGCATTTT. Residues: CASSSDWNQPQHF.

This clone has only one observation. The CDR3 loop is CASSKSGTYTGELFF. The CDR3 region has the DNA TGTGCCAGCAGCAAAAGCGGGACTTACACCGGGGAGCTGTTTTTT. The chain is built from TRBV5-4 and TRBJ2-2; the match to TRBD2 covers 7 bases. This CDR3 is built from 15 residues. Germline-derived CDR1 and CDR2 are SGHNT and YYREEE (reference sequence). J gave up 3 bases and V 4 bases, and 6 bases lay outside the gene matches. The variable domain in full, completed from reference TRBV5-4 and TRBJ2-2, reads ETGVTQSPTHLIKTRGQQVTLRCSSQSGHNTVSWYQQALGQGPQFIFQYYREEENGRGNFPPRFSGLQFPNYSSELNVNALELDDSALYLCASSKSGTYTGELFFGEGSRLTVL.

This clone was counted once. The chain joins TRBV18 to TRBJ2-1; possible D gene TRBD2, 5 bases. V lost 0 bases and J 4 bases, leaving 16 bases between the germline ends. Germline-derived CDR1 and CDR2 are KGHSH and LQKENI. This CDR3 contains 17 residues. DNA for the CDR3: TGTGCCAGCTCACCACCAGTCCCGGGAAGACTGTACAATGAGCAGTTCTTC. Translated: CASSPPVPGRLYNEQFF.

J is TRBJ2-3 and V is TRBV19; 12 bases line up with TRBD2. Germline-derived CDR1 and CDR2 are LNHDA and SQIVND (reference sequence). V gave up 6 bases and J gave up 4 bases; unmatched junction bases: 8. CDR3 length: 16 residues. CDR3 region: CASRTTTSGSSDTQYF. CDR3 DNA: TGTGCCAGTAGGACAACGACTAGCGGGAGTTCAGATACGCAGTATTTT.

Only one count was recorded for this clone. This sequence joins TRBV19 and TRBJ1-1, with D possibly TRBD1 on 5 matching bases. The length of the CDR3 is 14 residues. Germline V gene sequence: CDR1 LNHDA, CDR2 SQIVND (reference sequence). V was trimmed by 4 bases and J by 3 bases, leaving 12 bases between them. The CDR3 DNA sequence: TGTGCCAGTAGTAGGCTGGGAGGGGACACTGAAGCTTTCTTT. It encodes CASSRLGGDTEAFF.

The gene calls are TRBV12-3 or TRBV12-4 and TRBJ1-2; TRBD1 agrees at 9 bases. The CDR3 length is 13 residues. J was trimmed by 6 bases and V by 6 bases; bases with no gene match: 5. The CDR3 reads CASSQTGGNGYTF. The DNA for the CDR3 is TGTGCCAGCAGCCAAACAGGGGGCAATGGCTACACCTTC.

The J gene is TRBJ1-1, the V gene TRBV18, with 7 bases lining up with TRBD1. This CDR3 is 13 amino acids long. CDR1 is KGHSH, CDR2 LQKENI, per germline. Trimming took 2 bases from V and 11 from J; bases not matched to a gene: 8. CDR3 bases: TGTGCCAGCTCACCATCCGACAGGGCTATTGCTTTCTTT. It is translated as CASSPSDRAIAFF.

CDR3 DNA: TGTGCCAGCAGCTCGACAGGGGGCGTTAATGGCTACACCTTC. It yields the protein CASSSTGGVNGYTF. The rearrangement links TRBV28 to TRBJ1-2, with 10 bases fitting TRBD1. CDR3 length: 14 residues. The germline CDR1 and CDR2 sequences are MDHEN and SYDVKM. With 6 bases clipped from V and 6 bases from J, the junction kept 7 bases outside the gene matches.

The V call is TRBV4-1, the J call TRBJ2-3; 8 nucleotides agree with TRBD2. The length of the CDR3 is 18 residues. Germline V gene lookup returns CDR1 MGHRA and CDR2 YSYEKL. Trimming cost V 2 bases and J 6 bases; bases outside gene matches: 16. The CDR3 spells CASSQNTGPAGAGDTQYF. The CDR3 DNA reads TGCGCCAGCAGCCAAAACACCGGGCCAGCGGGAGCTGGTGATACGCAGTATTTT.

The V call is TRBV30, the J call TRBJ2-3, with TRBD1 matching over 8 bases. The germline CDR1 and CDR2 sequences are GTSNPN and SVGIG (reference sequence). V gave up 0 bases and J gave up 3 bases; unmatched junction bases: 11. CDR3 length equals 17 residues. CDR3 amino acids: CAWSVPVSGGATDTQYF. As DNA, the CDR3 is TGTGCCTGGAGTGTACCGGTGTCAGGGGGCGCGACAGATACGCAGTATTTT. Variable domain in full (rest from reference TRBV30 and TRBJ2-3): SQTIHQWPATLVQPVGSPLSLECTVEGTSNPNLYWYRQAAGRGLQLLFYSVGIGQISSEVPQNLSASRPQDRQFILSSKKLLLSDSGFYLCAWSVPVSGGATDTQYFGPGTRLTVL.

The V call is TRBV5-1, the J call TRBJ1-4, with TRBD1 identical over 7 bases. V trimming: 3 bases; J trimming: 8 bases; junction bases outside the gene matches: 7. Germline assignment: CDR1 SGHRS and CDR2 YFSETQ. The CDR3 is made up of 14 amino acids. The CDR3 sequence: CASSSTGFQEKLFF. The DNA of the CDR3 is TGCGCCAGCAGCTCGACAGGGTTTCAGGAAAAACTGTTTTTT.

The gene calls are TRBV30 and TRBJ1-2; 8 bases are shared with TRBD1. The CDR3 loop spans 12 amino acids. V lost 2 bases to trimming and J lost 8 bases; unmatched junction nucleotides: 4. The germline gives CDR1 GTSNPN, CDR2 SVGIG (reference sequence). The CDR3 loop is CAWSTTGVGYTF. CDR3 DNA sequence: TGTGCCTGGAGTACGACAGGGGTCGGCTACACCTTC.

This clone has a single count. The J gene is TRBJ2-1, the V gene TRBV28, with 9 bases that match TRBD2. The CDR3 loop spans 13 amino acids. From germline, CDR1 is MDHEN and CDR2 SYDVKM. V lost 5 bases, J lost 10 bases, and 6 bases stayed unmatched. CDR3 amino acids: CASSTPSGDEQFF. The DNA for the CDR3 is TGTGCCAGCAGTACCCCTAGCGGGGACGAGCAGTTCTTC.

This rearrangement joins TRBV7-9 to TRBJ2-7; possible D gene TRBD1, 5 bases. Germline lookup yields CDR1 SEHNR and CDR2 FQNEAQ (reference sequence). V was shortened by 5 bases and J by 7 bases, with 18 bases between the two germline ends. This CDR3 spans 14 amino acids. The CDR3 here is CASSPPIGVEEQYF. In nucleotides, the CDR3 is TGTGCCAGCAGCCCTCCGATAGGGGTGGAGGAGCAGTACTTC.

V usage is TRBV12-3 or TRBV12-4 and J usage is TRBJ1-6; D call uncertain. V shed 5 bases and J shed 6 bases, with 5 bases lying between them. There are 12 residues in the CDR3. This CDR3 is CASSRSNSPLHF. CDR3 bases: TGTGCCAGCAGTCGGAGTAATTCACCCCTCCACTTT.

This clone has just one count. J is TRBJ2-2 and V is TRBV6-5; no firm D call. Germline V gene lookup returns CDR1 MNHEY and CDR2 SVGAGI. CDR3 length: 14 residues. Trimming pared 4 bases from V and 0 bases from J, leaving 6 bases between. The CDR3 region is CASSFRPNTGELFF. DNA of the CDR3: TGTGCCAGCAGTTTCCGTCCGAACACCGGGGAGCTGTTTTTT.

CDR3 sequence: CASSFSQALYEQYV. The DNA for the CDR3 is TGTGCCAGCAGCTTCTCACAGGCCTTATACGAGCAGTACGTC. J is TRBJ2-7 and V is TRBV5-6; D is possibly TRBD1 (5 bases). Trimming removed 2 bases at V and 4 bases at J, with 13 bases between. Germline CDR1 reads SGHDT; CDR2 reads YYEEEE. The length of the CDR3 is 14 residues.

The chain combines TRBV4-1 with TRBJ2-1; tentative D call: TRBD2 (5 bases). CDR3 length: 16 amino acids. V shed 1 base and J shed 4 bases, with 14 bases lying between them. Germline-derived CDR1 and CDR2 are MGHRA and YSYEKL. CDR3 sequence reads: CASSQVGRRRYNEQFF. CDR3 sequence (DNA): TGCGCCAGCAGCCAAGTAGGCCGGAGGAGGTACAATGAGCAGTTCTTC.

The chain joins TRBV6-8 to TRBJ2-7; 8 bases are a match to TRBD1. J lost 5 bases, V lost 9 bases, and 3 bases had no gene match. Germline CDR1 MNHGY, CDR2 SAAAGT. CDR3 size: 11 residues. The CDR3 sequence: CARDRVHEQYV. CDR3 DNA sequence: TGTGCCAGGGACAGGGTCCACGAGCAGTACGTC.

This clone was counted ten times or more. The rearrangement uses TRBV5-6 and TRBJ1-6; 8 positions match TRBD1. V lost 5 bases to trimming and J lost 9 bases; unmatched junction nucleotides: 7. This CDR3 has 14 residues. Germline V lookup: CDR1 SGHDT, CDR2 YYEEEE. This CDR3 reads CASSDGQGVSPLHF. The CDR3 bases are TGTGCCAGCAGTGATGGACAGGGCGTTTCACCCCTCCACTTT.

The rearrangement uses TRBV5-1 and TRBJ2-7; 7 bases fit TRBD1. The CDR3 is 15 amino acids. Trimming took 0 bases from V and 4 from J; bases not matched to a gene: 7. Germline V gene sequence: CDR1 SGHRS, CDR2 YFSETQ. The CDR3 loop is CASSLGGGDRYEQYF. For the CDR3, the DNA is TGCGCCAGCAGCTTGGGAGGGGGCGATCGGTACGAGCAGTACTTC.

This clone was seen a handful of times. The V call is TRBV7-3, the J call TRBJ1-1; TRBD1 matches at 7 bases. This CDR3 has 17 amino acids. CDR1 is SGHTA, CDR2 FQGTGA, per germline. The V gene end was trimmed by 4 bases and the J gene end by 2 bases; junction bases not matched to a gene: 13. The CDR3, as DNA: TGTGCCAGCAGCTCCCAAAGACAGGGACGGGAAAACACTGAAGCTTTCTTT. It translates to CASSSQRQGRENTEAFF.

This chain connects TRBV28 to TRBJ2-5, with 12 bases that match TRBD2. V lost 8 bases to trimming and J lost 3 bases; unmatched junction nucleotides: 16. This CDR3 contains 18 residues. CDR1 and CDR2 from the germline V gene are MDHEN and SYDVKM. The CDR3 loop reads CASSPPGLAGTSKETQYF. CDR3 nucleotide sequence: TGTGCCAGCTCCCCCCCAGGACTAGCGGGGACTTCGAAAGAGACCCAGTACTTC.

This chain joins TRBV25-1 and TRBJ1-1; 7 bases fit TRBD1. The CDR3 spans 15 residues. CDR1 and CDR2 (germline): MGHDK, SYGVNS. V lost 1 base to trimming and J lost 1 base; unmatched junction nucleotides: 3. The CDR3 nucleotides read TGTGCCAGCAGTGAATTGACAGGGCAGAACACTGAAGCTTTCTTT. Translated, it gives CASSELTGQNTEAFF.

The V and J genes are TRBV2 and TRBJ2-1; TRBD2 agrees at 13 bases. The V gene's germline CDR1 is SNHLY and CDR2 FYNNEI. V was clipped by 4 bases and J by 8 bases; unmatched bases: 5. The CDR3 spans 15 residues. CDR3 DNA: TGTGCCAGCAGTGCTGGGACTAGCGGGATCGATGAGCAGTTCTTC. The encoded protein is CASSAGTSGIDEQFF. Full variable domain (outside the CDR3, taken from reference TRBV2 and TRBJ2-1): EPEVTQTPSHQVTQMGQEVILRCVPISNHLYFYWYRQILGQKVEFLVSFYNNEISEKSEIFDDQFSVERPDGSNFTLKIRSTKLEDSAMYFCASSAGTSGIDEQFFGPGTRLTVL.

This chain connects TRBV13 to TRBJ1-1; 8 nucleotides align to TRBD1. The CDR3 runs to 15 residues. V lost 4 bases to trimming and J lost 0 bases; unmatched junction nucleotides: 4. CDR1 is PRHDT, CDR2 FYEKMQ, per germline (reference sequence). The CDR3 nucleotides are TGTGCCAGCAGCTACAGGGGGGGATTGAACACTGAAGCTTTCTTT. Residues: CASSYRGGLNTEAFF.

This clone was observed a few times. The chain couples TRBV5-1 to TRBJ1-2, with 10 bases that match TRBD1. V lost 4 bases, J lost 7 bases, and 19 bases stayed unmatched. Germline CDR1 is SGHRS and CDR2 is YFSETQ. This CDR3 is 18 amino acids long. CDR3 sequence reads: CASSVGPGQGSLGGGYTF. In DNA form, the CDR3 reads TGCGCCAGCAGCGTAGGACCGGGACAGGGGTCCCTTGGGGGTGGCTACACCTTC.

The chain joins TRBV10-1 to TRBJ2-1; D might be TRBD2 (6 bases). CDR1 and CDR2 from the germline V gene are WNHNN and SYGVQD (reference sequence). This CDR3 has 14 residues. V was clipped by 5 bases and J by 9 bases, with 17 bases between them. The DNA of the CDR3 is TGCGCCAGCAGTCGTAATTGGAGCGGGCGTGAGCAGTTCTTC. The encoded protein is CASSRNWSGREQFF.

V usage is TRBV11-2 and J usage is TRBJ1-1; no definite D call. Germline CDR1 SGHAT, CDR2 FQNNGV. Trimming took off 5 bases at V and 6 bases at J, with 10 bases between the two ends. The CDR3 totals 12 residues. CDR3 sequence: CASSPWRAEAFF. The CDR3 DNA sequence: TGTGCCAGCAGCCCTTGGAGGGCTGAAGCTTTCTTT.

V gene TRBV5-1 combines with J gene TRBJ2-1; 7 bases are shared with TRBD2. J was trimmed by 6 bases and V by 3 bases; bases with no gene match: 9. This CDR3 is 15 amino acids long. Germline-derived CDR1 and CDR2 are SGHRS and YFSETQ. The CDR3 coding sequence is TGCGCCAGCAGCTCTCCGGGACTAAACCTCAATGAGCAGTTCTTC. Translating gives CASSSPGLNLNEQFF.